Listed here is a single T cell receptor (beta chain). Time point reported: pre-sensitization, week 0. The treatment: therapeutic diphenylcyclopropenone sensitization with weekly scalp DPC. Sample donors consisted of patients with alopecia, aged 18 to 70 years, who were suitable for DPC. The CDR3 loop spans 14 amino acids. Per germline, CDR1 DFQATT and CDR2 SNEGSKA (reference sequence). V gave up 1 base and J gave up 2 bases, with 10 bases separating them. These data originate in a study of human T cells and chemical hapten exposure. At the level of the study: All patients underwent weekly scalp dosing with diphenylcyclopropenone for the full roughly 25-week study.

The study's library attached unique molecular identifiers to single cDNA molecules. A single record per CDR3 protein comes from TCRdb applying MiXCR to the RACE reads. The repertoire consists of about 180,000 distinct CDR3 sequences, with 25% to 35% occurring once and the leading ten covering nearly 3%. This specimen consisted of whole blood, obtained in connection with sensitization to the hapten diphenylcyclopropenone (DPC). The chain is built from TRBV20-1 and TRBJ2-3; D is ambiguous. The TCR originated in a woman younger than 45 with alopecia areata. Some clones in this sample may be carry-over from other donors' samples. The CDR3 nucleotides are TGCAGTGCTAGAGCCCGGACCCTCACAGATACGCAGTATTTT. Residues: CSARARTLTDTQYF.